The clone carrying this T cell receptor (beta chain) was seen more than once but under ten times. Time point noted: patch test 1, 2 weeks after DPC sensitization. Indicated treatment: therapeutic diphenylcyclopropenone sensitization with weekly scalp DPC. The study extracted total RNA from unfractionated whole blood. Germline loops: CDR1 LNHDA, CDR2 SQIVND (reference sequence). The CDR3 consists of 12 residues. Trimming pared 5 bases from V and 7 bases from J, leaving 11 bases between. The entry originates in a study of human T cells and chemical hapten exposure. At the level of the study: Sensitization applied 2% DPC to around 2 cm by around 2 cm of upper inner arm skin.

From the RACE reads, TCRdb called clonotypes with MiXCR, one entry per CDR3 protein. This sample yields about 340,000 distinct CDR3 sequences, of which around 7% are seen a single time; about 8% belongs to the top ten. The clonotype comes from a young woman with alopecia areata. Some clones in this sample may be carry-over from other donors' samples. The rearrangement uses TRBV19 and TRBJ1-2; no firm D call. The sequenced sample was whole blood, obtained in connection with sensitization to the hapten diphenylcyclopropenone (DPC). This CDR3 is CASSGGLFGYTF. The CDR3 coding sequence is TGTGCCAGTAGTGGCGGCCTCTTTGGCTACACCTTC.